The TCR beta chain described here comes from a study of tumor-infiltrating lymphocytes in primary liver carcinoma. Study at large: The study reported T1-T3 N0M0 tumors spanning 4.2 to 10 cm. Each sample had roughly 3.65 to 7.5 million productive TCRbeta reads regardless of tissue type.

Out of unsorted whole blood came the blood RNA, and germline DNA was extracted as well. Chronic HBV infection was present in the patients, who were treatment-naive. Overall study results and limits: Significantly greater top-250-clone fractions characterized tumors relative to blood (p = 0.039).

A note on this clonotype: Antigen unknown. An end of the junction differs from the germline gene, which may be a read error.

cDNA specific to TCR beta was made from about 550 ng of total RNA, with a constant-region primer employed for priming. Three nested multiplex PCR rounds, a slightly modified ARM-PCR, produced the libraries for TCR beta. Forward primers for TRBV1-TRBV30 and a C-beta reverse primer served the first two PCR rounds, at roughly 10 cycles each. TCRdb passed the multiplex PCR reads through MiXCR, listing each CDR3 protein once. Of 200,000 or so distinct CDR3 sequences in the sample, roughly 61% were seen once. Germline V CDR1 and CDR2: SQVTM, ANQGSEA. CDR3 size: 12 residues. Input material: peripheral blood. The receptor was derived from a woman in her sixties or seventies with primary liver carcinoma and hepatitis B virus infection. This rearrangement joins TRBV29-1 to TRBJ2-4; 7 bases map to TRBD1. This CDR3 reads CNVEGADDIQYF. The CDR3 nucleotides read TGTAACGTTGAGGGGGCCGACGACATTCAGTACTTC.